Shown below are 27 T cell receptor beta chains from a single sample sequenced in a study of T cells in Graves' hyperthyroidism and ophthalmopathy. RNA transcripts gave rise to amplified TCR beta CDR3 regions. The primer set for the first-round RT-PCR of the TCR CDR3 was HTBI. MiXCR, applied by TCRdb to the multiplex PCR reads, yields one record per CDR3 protein. The repertoire holds fewer than 350,000 distinct CDR3 sequences, with around 18% as singletons. Sequencing was done on a sample of blood. These receptors were taken from a woman aged 40 to 50 with Graves' ophthalmopathy.

This clonotype was counted many times. V and J are TRBV28 and TRBJ2-7, with D unclear. V was cut by 4 bases and J by 3 bases, with 22 bases left in between. The length of the CDR3 is 17 residues. Germline assignment: CDR1 MDHEN and CDR2 SYDVKM. The CDR3 sequence: CASSSTFSWTSSYEQYF. The CDR3 DNA reads as TGTGCCAGCAGTTCCACCTTTAGTTGGACGAGCAGCTACGAGCAGTACTTC. The variable domain in full, with the rest retrieved from reference TRBV28 and TRBJ2-7, is DVKVTQSSRYLVKRTGEKVFLECVQDMDHENMFWYRQDPGLGLRLIYFSYDVKMKEKGDIPEGYSVSREKKERFSLILESASTNQTSMYLCASSSTFSWTSSYEQYFGPGTRLTVT.

The V gene is TRBV11-2, the J gene TRBJ2-2, with unresolved D. V was trimmed by 0 bases and J by 7 bases, leaving 9 bases between them. This CDR3 comprises 14 residues. Germline CDR1 and CDR2: SGHAT and FQNNGV. CDR3 bases: TGTGCCAGCAGCTTAGAATGGGGTGGCGGGGAGCTGTTTTTT. Its protein product is CASSLEWGGGELFF.

This clonotype was counted ten times or more. The DNA for the CDR3 is TGTGCCAGCAGCATCAGCGGGAGGGCCTGGGAGACCCAGTACTTC. This sequence encodes CASSISGRAWETQYF. This chain links TRBV9 with TRBJ2-5, with TRBD2 identical over 10 bases. Germline V gene lookup returns CDR1 SGDLS and CDR2 YYNGEE. This CDR3 comprises 15 residues. V shed 4 bases and J 5 bases; nucleotides not matched to a gene: 8. Complete variable domain (other parts from reference TRBV9 and TRBJ2-5): DSGVTQTPKHLITATGQRVTLRCSPRSGDLSVYWYQQSLDQGLQFLIQYYNGEERAKGNILERFSAQQFPDLHSELNLSSLELGDSALYFCASSISGRAWETQYFGPGTRLLVL.

The sample holds many counts of this clonotype. The chain employs TRBV20-1 and TRBJ2-2, with TRBD1 as a possible D gene (5 bases). Germline V gene sequence: CDR1 DFQATT, CDR2 SNEGSKA (reference sequence). This CDR3 has 14 residues. The V end was cut by 1 base, the J end by 4 bases, with 10 bases between. CDR3 bases: TGCAGTGCTAGAGTCAGGGCTACCACCGGGGAGCTGTTTTTT. Encoded protein: CSARVRATTGELFF.

This clonotype was found a few times. This chain links TRBV7-8 with TRBJ2-7; 11 bases are shared with TRBD2. The CDR3 length is 17 residues. Germline CDR1 SGHVS, CDR2 FQNEAQ. V gave up 5 bases and J gave up 5 bases; unmatched junction bases: 14. The CDR3 DNA follows: TGTGCCAGCAGCCCCACGTACCCGGGACTAGCGGTACACGAGCAGTACTTC. Residues: CASSPTYPGLAVHEQYF.

This clonotype has ten or more counts. V usage is TRBV28 and J usage is TRBJ2-5; no reliable D call. Looked up from germline, CDR1 is MDHEN and CDR2 is SYDVKM. Trimming stripped 3 bases from V and 1 base from J, with 21 bases between. The CDR3 runs 18 residues. This CDR3 is CASSLIDMWRSPQETQYF. CDR3 nucleotide sequence: TGTGCCAGCAGTTTGATCGATATGTGGCGGAGCCCCCAAGAGACCCAGTACTTC.

At least ten counts were recorded for this clonotype. J is TRBJ2-7 and V is TRBV20-1; TRBD2 matches 8 bases. J was trimmed by 3 bases and V by 3 bases; bases with no gene match: 7. Germline V gene lookup returns CDR1 DFQATT and CDR2 SNEGSKA (reference sequence). The CDR3 sequence is 14 residues long. The CDR3 is CSASVAGPRYEQYF. The CDR3 region has the DNA TGCAGTGCTAGTGTAGCGGGACCCCGCTACGAGCAGTACTTC.

About this clonotype: This sequence may be a read error, since a much larger clone differs from it by one base. The chain recombines TRBV18 with TRBJ2-7; D remains ambiguous. The ends were cut back, 3 bases at V and 1 base at J, with 7 bases in the middle. Looked up from germline, CDR1 is KGHSH and CDR2 is LQKENI. The CDR3 consists of 13 residues. DNA of the CDR3: TGTGCCAGCTCACCTTCGCTATCCTACGAGCAGTACTTC. It specifies CASSPSLSYEQYF.

This clonotype was seen repeatedly, ten times or more. This chain uses TRBV11-2 with TRBJ2-7; 10 bases map to TRBD2. The CDR3 covers 15 residues. Germline V gene lookup returns CDR1 SGHAT and CDR2 FQNNGV. The V and J ends lost 0 bases and 9 bases, in that order; junction bases with no gene match: 8. In nucleotides, the CDR3 is TGTGCCAGCAGCTTAGATGGACCTAGCGGGAGCGGGCAGTACTTC. Its translation: CASSLDGPSGSGQYF.

This sequence joins TRBV7-2 and TRBJ1-1, with D uncertain. Germline-derived CDR1 and CDR2 are SGHTA and FQGNSA. The CDR3 is 12 residues long. The ends were cut back, 8 bases at V and 5 bases at J, with 12 bases in the middle. The CDR3 reads CASGREGTEAFF. The CDR3 DNA follows: TGTGCCAGCGGGCGGGAGGGAACTGAAGCTTTCTTT.

The sample holds many counts of this clonotype. This chain uses TRBV10-2 with TRBJ2-7; D possibly corresponds to TRBD1 (5 bases). The V end lost 0 bases, the J end lost 0 bases, and 15 bases lay between the germline ends. The CDR3 runs to 17 residues. The germline V gene has CDR1 WSHSY and CDR2 SAAADI. The DNA of the CDR3 is TGCGCCAGCAGTGAGTCGATGGGGCAGGGCAGCTCCTACGAGCAGTACTTC. Amino acid sequence: CASSESMGQGSSYEQYF.

This clonotype was counted many times. This chain joins TRBV10-2 and TRBJ1-2; tentative D call: TRBD1 (5 bases). V was cut by 3 bases and J by 9 bases, with 17 bases left in between. The CDR3 covers 14 residues. Germline CDR1 WSHSY, CDR2 SAAADI. Here the CDR3 DNA reads TGCGCCAGCAGTGACATCGGGGGTAAAGGCAGCTACACCTTC. This codes for CASSDIGGKGSYTF.

Many counts were recorded for this clonotype. The chain employs TRBV28 and TRBJ2-7; 8 nucleotides align to TRBD2. The CDR3 totals 17 residues. The junction had 9 bases not matched to a gene; V was cut back by 2 bases and J by 0 bases. From germline, CDR1 is MDHEN and CDR2 SYDVKM. The CDR3 DNA is TGTGCCAGCAGTTTAGCGGTCCTGAGCGGGAGCTCCTACGAGCAGTACTTC. Its translation is CASSLAVLSGSSYEQYF.

This clonotype was observed many times. The chain joins TRBV9 to TRBJ2-6; 8 positions agree with TRBD1. Germline values: CDR1 SGDLS, CDR2 YYNGEE. Trimming removed 6 bases from V and 3 bases from J; junction bases left unmatched: 5. This CDR3 has 15 amino acids. As DNA, the CDR3 is TGTGCCAGCACGGGACAGGCAAGTGGGGCCAACGTCCTGACTTTC. Translation gives CASTGQASGANVLTF.

This clonotype was counted between two and nine times. This chain links TRBV11-2 with TRBJ2-6; D is unclear. Looked up from germline, CDR1 is SGHAT and CDR2 is FQNNGV. The CDR3 totals 16 residues. V dropped 1 base and J dropped 1 base, with 8 bases sitting between them. The CDR3 DNA reads TGTGCCAGCAGCTTAGGAATTCAATCTGGGGCCAACGTCCTGACTTTC. Protein sequence: CASSLGIQSGANVLTF.

This chain connects TRBV6-5 to TRBJ1-5, with D maybe TRBD1 (5 bases). Trimming took 2 bases from V and 1 from J, leaving 15 bases between them. Looked up from germline, CDR1 is MNHEY and CDR2 is SVGAGI. CDR3 length: 17 residues. CDR3 nucleotides: TGTGCCAGCAGTTACCTTCCCGGGGCCGGCAGCAATCAGCCCCAGCATTTT. Amino acids: CASSYLPGAGSNQPQHF.

This clonotype was picked up many times. The rearrangement links TRBV19 to TRBJ1-2; D is uncertain. V shed 4 bases and J shed 2 bases, with 11 bases lying between them. CDR1 and CDR2 from the germline V gene are LNHDA and SQIVND (reference sequence). The CDR3 is made up of 14 amino acids. CDR3 sequence (DNA): TGTGCCAGTAGTAGAGGGCCAGGCAACTATGGCTACACCTTC. Translating gives CASSRGPGNYGYTF.

This clonotype was recorded at least ten times. The chain recombines TRBV20-1 with TRBJ2-2; 9 bases agree with TRBD2. Germline V gene sequence: CDR1 DFQATT, CDR2 SNEGSKA (reference sequence). This CDR3 is 14 amino acids long. After removal of 6 bases from V and 2 bases from J, the junction contained 4 bases not matched to a gene. The CDR3 spells CSAYLAGNTGELFF. The CDR3 nucleotides read TGCAGTGCCTACCTAGCGGGAAACACCGGGGAGCTGTTTTTT.

This clonotype was counted ten times or more. The chain joins TRBV12-3 or TRBV12-4 to TRBJ1-2; D unresolved. Trimming took off 4 bases at V and 0 bases at J, with 21 bases between the two ends. This CDR3 comprises 18 residues. CDR3 in DNA: TGTGCCAGCAGTTGGAGCAGCTCTCTACATAGCGCTAACTATGGCTACACCTTC. Its translation: CASSWSSSLHSANYGYTF.

The chain couples TRBV27 to TRBJ1-2; weak D call: TRBD1 (6 bases). Germline V gene data show CDR1 as MNHEY and CDR2 as SMNVEV (reference sequence). Trimming cost V 2 bases and J 2 bases, with 18 bases left between them. The CDR3 covers 17 residues. The CDR3 loop is CASSLVVGTPINYGYTF. DNA of the CDR3: TGTGCCAGCAGTTTAGTCGTCGGGACACCCATCAACTATGGCTACACCTTC.

The genes are TRBV12-3 or TRBV12-4 and TRBJ1-2; a weak D match, TRBD1 (6 bases). The CDR3 is 14 residues long. V lost 3 bases and J lost 6, with 14 bases in between. The CDR3 protein is CASSLARGWDGYTF. For the CDR3, the DNA is TGTGCCAGCAGTTTGGCCAGGGGATGGGATGGCTACACCTTC.

There are many counts of this clonotype. The J gene is TRBJ2-7, the V gene TRBV29-1; D is possibly TRBD1 or TRBD2 (6 bases each). V was pared by 7 bases and J by 6 bases, with 19 bases between. CDR1 is SQVTM and CDR2 is ANQGSEA in the germline V gene. This CDR3 is 13 amino acids long. CDR3 sequence reads: CSAAEGGTLEQYF. CDR3 nucleotides: TGCAGCGCTGCGGAGGGGGGTACGCTCGAGCAGTACTTC.

This clonotype was counted a few times. This sequence joins TRBV19 and TRBJ1-2; no reliable D call. The germline CDR1 and CDR2 sequences are LNHDA and SQIVND (reference sequence). Trimming shortened V by 0 bases and J by 5 bases, and 16 bases separated the two germline ends. The CDR3 loop spans 16 amino acids. The CDR3 loop reads CASSIDLTVAVYGYTF. The CDR3 region has the DNA TGTGCCAGTAGTATAGATCTCACAGTCGCGGTATATGGCTACACCTTC.

This clonotype showed up many times. The chain links TRBV19 to TRBJ1-1, with a tentative D call TRBD1 (5 bases). The CDR3 contains 15 residues. CDR1 and CDR2 (germline): LNHDA, SQIVND (reference sequence). Trimming took 5 bases from V and 1 from J, leaving 14 bases between them. The CDR3 is CASSSSPRGNTEAFF. DNA of the CDR3: TGTGCCAGTAGTTCCTCCCCTAGGGGGAACACTGAAGCTTTCTTT.

This clonotype occurred many times. The rearrangement joins TRBV4-2 to TRBJ1-2; 10 nucleotides match TRBD1. Germline V gene lookup returns CDR1 LGHNA and CDR2 YNFKEQ. The CDR3 totals 17 residues. V trimming: 4 bases; J trimming: 8 bases; junction bases outside the gene matches: 16. This CDR3 reads CASSRATGQGKKGGYTF. CDR3 in DNA: TGTGCCAGCAGCCGGGCAACGGGACAGGGGAAAAAGGGCGGCTACACCTTC.

This clonotype was recorded many times. CDR3: CAISETRDRGLEQYF. CDR3 bases: TGTGCCATCAGTGAGACCCGGGACAGGGGGCTCGAGCAGTACTTC. V gene TRBV10-3 combines with J gene TRBJ2-7, with TRBD1 matching 12 bases. In germline, CDR1 is ENHRY, CDR2 SYGVKD. J lost 6 bases, V lost 2 bases, and 5 bases had no gene match. This CDR3 is 15 amino acids long.

The chain is built from TRBV2 and TRBJ2-6; 11 bases align to TRBD1. This CDR3 contains 20 residues. The V and J ends lost 2 bases and 3 bases, in that order; junction bases with no gene match: 12. CDR1 and CDR2 from the germline V gene are SNHLY and FYNNEI. In DNA form, the CDR3 reads TGTGCCAGCAGTGAAATCGGGTTGGACAGGGGGCGCTTTGGGGCCAACGTCCTGACTTTC. This translates into CASSEIGLDRGRFGANVLTF.